This T cell receptor (beta chain) derives from a study of cytomegalovirus exposure and HLA in healthy donors. Trimming left V 4 bases short and J 6 bases short, with 19 bases between. This CDR3 contains 15 residues. Germline CDR1 and CDR2: SGHDN and FVKESK. Primers included in the PCR were 60 Vbeta and 13 Jbeta primers. Clones were sequenced by immunoSEQ multiplex PCR, and TCRdb holds only the in-frame ones, with some missing. The repertoire includes roughly 110,000 clones, roughly 82% of them detected once, and less than 3.5% sits in the top ten. Study results and caveats: Several of the most significant clusters appeared, in a later analysis, to be linked to common viral pathogens. Cytomegalovirus-associated TCR beta chains were listed, numbering roughly 150. Researchers reported that a few CMV-associated chains were confirmed in vitro as CMV antigen-specific. Donor immune exposure was known only as CMV serostatus.

Worth noting for this clone: Its antigen is not known.

The material sequenced was PBMCs. The chain combines TRBV14 with TRBJ2-7; no reliable D call. The sequence came from a man in his thirties or forties in good health and CMV-seropositive. CDR3 in DNA: TGTGCCAGCAGCCCAATTAGAGGCCTAATGCTCGAGCAGTACTTC. This sequence encodes CASSPIRGLMLEQYF.